What follows describes a single TCR beta chain. The antigen is undetermined. This record comes from a study of graft-versus-host responses after intestinal transplantation. Study findings and constraints: Patients with graft-donor T cell macrochimerism had high graft-versus-host to host-versus-graft clonal ratios in allografts. Investigators detected GvH clones in recipient marrow, with some emerging earlier in ileum or blood.

Germline V CDR1 and CDR2: LGHNA, YSLEER. V lost 1 base to trimming and J lost 5 bases, with 17 bases between them. The CDR3 totals 16 residues. Only in-frame clones appear in the TCRdb table, and some are missing; sequencing was by immunoSEQ multiplex PCR. Found here are approximately 49,000 clones, roughly 96% of them singletons; the top ten hold about 0.23%. Sequenced material: unstimulated CD8+ T cells sorted from spleen or lymph node cells, taken before transplant. The rearrangement joins TRBV4-3 to TRBJ2-5; possible D gene TRBD1, 5 bases. The clonotype originates from a human donor who was the organ donor for an intestinal transplant. CDR3 nucleotide sequence: TGCGCCAGCAGCCAAGCCTTACAAGGGGCCCTGGAGACCCAGTACTTC. This codes for CASSQALQGALETQYF.